The 15 T cell receptor beta chains below were found in one sample sequenced in a study of T cell responses to AZD1222 COVID-19 vaccine. The protocol was immunoSEQ multiplex PCR, while the TCRdb copy is restricted to in-frame clones and leaves out a portion. The sample lists approximately 170,000 clones; around 88% were seen once. Sequencing was performed on peripheral blood, taken 28 days after the second AZD1222 dose. All receptors derive from an adult who received the AZD1222 COVID-19 vaccine.

This clone occurred a few times. The chain links TRBV19 to TRBJ1-1; TRBD1 agrees at 7 bases. J gave up 1 base and V 1 base, and 0 bases lay outside the gene matches. The CDR3 contains 14 residues. Per the germline V gene, CDR1 is LNHDA and CDR2 is SQIVND (reference sequence). This CDR3 is CASSIGTGNTEAFF. For the CDR3, the DNA is TGTGCCAGTAGTATAGGGACAGGGAACACTGAAGCTTTCTTT.

The chain has TRBV6-1 and TRBJ1-5; D unresolved. Trimming took 0 bases from V and 11 from J, leaving 20 bases between them. CDR3 length equals 16 residues. Germline CDR1 MNHNS, CDR2 SASEGT. The CDR3 DNA reads as TGTGCCAGCAGTGAAGCCATCCGGGTCAGCCTTAGGTCCCAGCATTTT. This sequence encodes CASSEAIRVSLRSQHF.

The V gene is TRBV9, the J gene TRBJ1-1; 8 bases are shared with TRBD1. The CDR3 is 15 amino acids. With V trimmed by 1 base and J by 3 bases, 5 bases remained unmatched. CDR1 SGDLS and CDR2 YYNGEE come from the germline V gene. CDR3 DNA: TGTGCCAGCAGCGTACTCGGACAGGGACACACTGAAGCTTTCTTT. It translates to CASSVLGQGHTEAFF.

The V and J genes are TRBV7-6 and TRBJ1-5, with D perhaps matching TRBD1 (6 bases). V shed 1 base and J shed 5 bases, with 12 bases lying between them. The germline CDR1 and CDR2 sequences are SGHVS and FNYEAQ. This CDR3 spans 15 amino acids. CDR3 sequence (DNA): TGTGCCAGCAGCTTAGATGGGGGGGCCCATCAGCCCCAGCATTTT. The encoded protein is CASSLDGGAHQPQHF.

The CDR3 spells CAISPRDSSGEQYF. CDR3 nucleotide sequence: TGTGCCATCAGTCCCCGGGATAGCTCTGGGGAGCAGTACTTC. V is TRBV10-3 and J is TRBJ2-7; possible D gene TRBD2, 5 bases. Looked up from germline, CDR1 is ENHRY and CDR2 is SYGVKD. The CDR3 has 14 amino acids. V lost 5 bases and J 7 bases, leaving 18 bases between the germline ends.

The gene calls are TRBV29-1 and TRBJ2-3; D may be TRBD1 (5 bases). Between the trimmed V and J ends, which lost 4 bases and 2 bases, there was a span of 16 bases. Looked up from germline, CDR1 is SQVTM and CDR2 is ANQGSEA. The CDR3 totals 15 residues. The CDR3 loop is CSVVNRNTPTDTQYF. The CDR3 nucleotides read TGCAGCGTTGTCAACAGGAATACGCCCACAGATACGCAGTATTTT.

J is TRBJ1-5 and V is TRBV19; D gene unclear. Trimming cost V 1 base and J 2 bases, with 6 bases left between them. The CDR3 consists of 14 residues. Looked up from germline, CDR1 is LNHDA and CDR2 is SQIVND (reference sequence). CDR3: CASSIGAGNQPQHF. The CDR3, as DNA: TGTGCCAGTAGTATAGGGGCAGGCAATCAGCCCCAGCATTTT.

The chain links TRBV5-6 to TRBJ1-2; D perhaps matches TRBD1 (6 bases). Per the germline V gene, CDR1 is SGHDT and CDR2 is YYEEEE. This CDR3 has 18 residues. Trimming left V 4 bases short and J 0 bases short, with 22 bases between. The CDR3 DNA reads TGTGCCAGCAGCGCGGGGGCGGGGGTCCTTTTAGCTAACTATGGCTACACCTTC. This gives the protein CASSAGAGVLLANYGYTF. The full variable domain, with the rest looked up from reference TRBV5-6 and TRBJ1-2, is DAGVTQSPTHLIKTRGQQVTLRCSPKSGHDTVSWYQQALGQGPQFIFQYYEEEERQRGNFPDRFSGHQFPNYSSELNVNALLLGDSALYLCASSAGAGVLLANYGYTFGSGTRLTVV.

This chain links TRBV18 with TRBJ1-6, with D possibly being TRBD1 (5 bases). This CDR3 is built from 16 residues. The germline gives CDR1 KGHSH, CDR2 LQKENI. V was cut by 4 bases and J by 9 bases, with 19 bases left in between. The CDR3 is CASSQGLGWGISPLHF. The CDR3 bases are TGTGCCAGCTCACAGGGGCTGGGCTGGGGAATTTCACCCCTCCACTTT.

The V call is TRBV19, the J call TRBJ2-3; no firm D call. The V end was cut by 11 bases, the J end by 4 bases, with 10 bases between. The CDR3 runs 11 residues. CDR1 and CDR2 (germline): LNHDA, SQIVND (reference sequence). Here the CDR3 DNA reads TGTGCCGTCCCAGGTCCAGATACGCAGTATTTT. Its protein product is CAVPGPDTQYF.

This chain connects TRBV24-1 to TRBJ1-1; D remains ambiguous. CDR1 KGHDR and CDR2 SFDVKD come from the germline V gene. The CDR3 is made up of 17 amino acids. The V end lost 1 base, the J end lost 3 bases, and 17 bases lay between the germline ends. CDR3 region: CATSDFTTWLVDTEAFF. For the CDR3, the DNA is TGTGCCACCAGTGATTTTACGACCTGGTTGGTGGACACTGAAGCTTTCTTT.

This chain connects TRBV7-8 to TRBJ2-7; D remains unclear. With 2 bases removed from V and 3 bases from J, the gap between germline ends came to 17 bases. From germline, CDR1 is SGHVS and CDR2 FQNEAQ. This CDR3 region has 16 residues. The CDR3 sequence: CASSLQSASPGYEQYF. DNA of the CDR3: TGTGCCAGCAGCTTACAGTCTGCGTCTCCGGGCTACGAGCAGTACTTC.

The gene calls are TRBV7-6 and TRBJ2-7; tentative D call: TRBD1 (6 bases). Germline V gene data show CDR1 as SGHVS and CDR2 as FNYEAQ. CDR3 length: 14 residues. V was cut by 5 bases and J by 4 bases, with 15 bases left in between. The CDR3 sequence is CASSPSGTLYEQYF. CDR3 nucleotide sequence: TGTGCCAGCAGCCCCTCCGGGACACTATACGAGCAGTACTTC.

The chain's CDR3 is CATSIGGSLNTEAFF. As DNA, the CDR3 is TGTGCCACCAGCATCGGAGGCAGTCTGAACACTGAAGCTTTCTTT. The J gene is TRBJ1-1, the V gene TRBV15, with D hard to call. Germline V gene sequence: CDR1 LNHNV, CDR2 YYDKDF (reference sequence). V lost 4 bases to trimming and J lost 0 bases, with 12 bases between them. The CDR3 totals 15 residues.

V gene TRBV18 combines with J gene TRBJ1-4, with D hard to call. The CDR3 totals 14 residues. Per germline, CDR1 KGHSH and CDR2 LQKENI. V shed 6 bases and J shed 0 bases, with 8 bases lying between them. CDR3 nucleotide sequence: TGTGCCAGCTCGTCCACAACAACTAATGAAAAACTGTTTTTT. Protein sequence: CASSSTTTNEKLFF.